The rows below give T cell receptor beta chains drawn from one sample of a study of T cell responses to AZD1222 COVID-19 vaccine. Some clones are missing from TCRdb's copy, which holds only in-frame ones; the method was immunoSEQ multiplex PCR. The sample includes about 150,000 clones, more than 85% of them seen just once. The starting material was peripheral blood, obtained 28 days after the second AZD1222 dose. All receptors come from an adult who received the AZD1222 COVID-19 vaccine. Both conserved end residues are part of each CDR3. Fields, in order: D gene, J gene, V gene, clone size, CDR3 protein, CDR3 DNA. A D gene is named only where the DNA matches it firmly. The size field is filled for only some rows; it gives once, few, many or a size class.

d_call: -; j_call: TRBJ1-2; v_call: TRBV6-5; clone_size: -; cdr3_aa: CATGLALSYGYTF; cdr3_nt: TGTGCCACCGGATTAGCCCTTAGCTATGGCTACACCTTC
d_call: -; j_call: TRBJ1-2; v_call: TRBV12-3/TRBV12-4; clone_size: -; cdr3_aa: CASRQSNYGYTF; cdr3_nt: TGTGCCAGCAGACAGTCTAACTATGGCTACACCTTC
d_call: TRBD2; j_call: TRBJ2-7; v_call: TRBV28; clone_size: -; cdr3_aa: CASSFISGSPYEQYF; cdr3_nt: TGTGCCAGCAGTTTTATCAGCGGGAGTCCCTACGAGCAGTACTTC
d_call: -; j_call: TRBJ1-5; v_call: TRBV15; clone_size: -; cdr3_aa: CATSRDGDSNQPQHF; cdr3_nt: TGTGCCACCAGCAGAGATGGGGATAGCAATCAGCCCCAGCATTTT
d_call: -; j_call: TRBJ2-3; v_call: TRBV7-9; clone_size: -; cdr3_aa: CASSRGYTDTQYF; cdr3_nt: TGTGCCAGCAGCAGGGGATACACAGATACGCAGTATTTT
d_call: -; j_call: TRBJ1-3; v_call: TRBV2; clone_size: -; cdr3_aa: CASSGQGPNSGNTIYF; cdr3_nt: TGTGCCAGCAGTGGCCAGGGTCCCAACTCTGGAAACACCATATATTTT
d_call: -; j_call: TRBJ2-2; v_call: TRBV24-1; clone_size: once; cdr3_aa: CATSDHRKRAGELFF; cdr3_nt: TGTGCCACCAGTGATCACCGGAAGAGGGCCGGGGAGCTGTTTTTT
d_call: -; j_call: TRBJ1-1; v_call: TRBV10-2; clone_size: -; cdr3_aa: CARSGPGPTAFF; cdr3_nt: TGCGCCCGCAGTGGACCGGGACCGACAGCTTTCTTT
d_call: -; j_call: TRBJ1-4; v_call: TRBV15; clone_size: -; cdr3_aa: CATSSAVLLGSEKLFF; cdr3_nt: TGTGCCACCAGCAGTGCTGTTCTTCTGGGGAGTGAAAAACTGTTTTTT
d_call: -; j_call: TRBJ2-7; v_call: TRBV18; clone_size: once; cdr3_aa: CASSQGQYYEQYF; cdr3_nt: TGTGCCAGCTCACAGGGTCAGTACTACGAGCAGTACTTC
d_call: TRBD1; j_call: TRBJ1-1; v_call: TRBV3-1/TRBV3-2; clone_size: -; cdr3_aa: CASSPLGQGDTEAFF; cdr3_nt: TGTGCCAGCAGCCCTTTGGGACAGGGGGATACTGAAGCTTTCTTT
d_call: TRBD2; j_call: TRBJ2-2; v_call: TRBV6-5; clone_size: -; cdr3_aa: CASSRGTSGGGELFF; cdr3_nt: TGTGCCAGCAGCCGCGGGACTAGCGGTGGAGGGGAGCTGTTTTTT
d_call: -; j_call: TRBJ2-2; v_call: TRBV5-1; clone_size: -; cdr3_aa: CASVETTNTGELFF; cdr3_nt: TGCGCCAGCGTAGAGACGACGAACACCGGGGAGCTGTTTTTT
d_call: -; j_call: TRBJ1-5; v_call: TRBV4-3; clone_size: -; cdr3_aa: CASSQDAGAYNQPQHF; cdr3_nt: TGCGCCAGCAGCCAAGATGCAGGGGCGTACAATCAGCCCCAGCATTTT
d_call: TRBD2; j_call: TRBJ2-7; v_call: TRBV4-2; clone_size: -; cdr3_aa: CASSHQGLAGGYEQYF; cdr3_nt: TGTGCCAGCAGCCACCAGGGACTAGCGGGAGGGTACGAGCAGTACTTC
d_call: -; j_call: TRBJ2-7; v_call: TRBV24-1; clone_size: -; cdr3_aa: CATSPGAHEQYF; cdr3_nt: TGTGCCACCAGTCCGGGGGCCCACGAGCAGTACTTC
d_call: TRBD2; j_call: TRBJ2-3; v_call: TRBV3-1/TRBV3-2; clone_size: -; cdr3_aa: CASSRLAGPFTDTQYF; cdr3_nt: TGTGCCAGCAGCCGATTAGCGGGGCCCTTCACAGATACGCAGTATTTT
d_call: -; j_call: TRBJ1-1; v_call: TRBV10-3; clone_size: -; cdr3_aa: CAISPVGNTEAFF; cdr3_nt: TGTGCCATCAGTCCCGTGGGGAACACTGAAGCTTTCTTT
d_call: -; j_call: TRBJ1-1; v_call: TRBV5-1; clone_size: -; cdr3_aa: CASRLTANTEAFF; cdr3_nt: TGCGCCAGCAGACTGACGGCGAACACTGAAGCTTTCTTT
d_call: -; j_call: TRBJ2-2; v_call: TRBV5-1; clone_size: -; cdr3_aa: CASSLWETGELFF; cdr3_nt: TGCGCCAGCAGCTTGTGGGAGACCGGGGAGCTGTTTTTT
d_call: TRBD1; j_call: TRBJ2-3; v_call: TRBV7-9; clone_size: few; cdr3_aa: CASSLTQGADTQYF; cdr3_nt: TGTGCCAGCAGCTTGACACAGGGGGCTGATACGCAGTATTTT
d_call: -; j_call: TRBJ1-2; v_call: TRBV12-3/TRBV12-4; clone_size: -; cdr3_aa: CASSFRQYGYTF; cdr3_nt: TGTGCCAGCAGTTTTCGACAGTATGGCTACACCTTC
d_call: -; j_call: TRBJ1-2; v_call: TRBV4-1; clone_size: -; cdr3_aa: CASSQDWGNLDNYGYTF; cdr3_nt: TGCGCCAGCAGCCAAGATTGGGGGAACCTAGATAACTATGGCTACACCTTC
d_call: -; j_call: TRBJ1-1; v_call: TRBV11-2; clone_size: -; cdr3_aa: CASSLDRGAGDTEAFF; cdr3_nt: TGTGCCAGCAGCTTAGATCGAGGGGCGGGGGACACTGAAGCTTTCTTT
d_call: -; j_call: TRBJ2-7; v_call: TRBV29-1; clone_size: -; cdr3_aa: CSVGTVLSYEQYF; cdr3_nt: TGCAGCGTTGGGACAGTCCTCTCCTACGAGCAGTACTTC
d_call: -; j_call: TRBJ1-5; v_call: TRBV3-1/TRBV3-2; clone_size: once; cdr3_aa: CASSQGQGNQPQHF; cdr3_nt: TGTGCCAGCAGCCAAGGACAGGGCAATCAGCCCCAGCATTTT
d_call: -; j_call: TRBJ1-4; v_call: TRBV3-1/TRBV3-2; clone_size: -; cdr3_aa: CASSQGDEKLFF; cdr3_nt: TGTGCCAGCAGCCAAGGGGATGAAAAACTGTTTTTT
d_call: -; j_call: TRBJ1-5; v_call: TRBV12-3/TRBV12-4; clone_size: -; cdr3_aa: CASSYPGQPQHF; cdr3_nt: TGTGCCAGCAGCTATCCCGGTCAGCCCCAGCATTTT
d_call: TRBD2; j_call: TRBJ2-3; v_call: TRBV14; clone_size: -; cdr3_aa: CASSLRGTSGSTDTQYF; cdr3_nt: TGTGCCAGCAGCCTGCGGGGGACTAGCGGGAGCACAGATACGCAGTATTTT
d_call: TRBD1; j_call: TRBJ2-2; v_call: TRBV5-1; clone_size: -; cdr3_aa: CASSFKQGDTGELFF; cdr3_nt: TGCGCCAGCAGCTTCAAACAGGGGGACACCGGGGAGCTGTTTTTT
d_call: -; j_call: TRBJ1-1; v_call: TRBV18; clone_size: -; cdr3_aa: CASSPRAPNTEAFF; cdr3_nt: TGTGCCAGCTCACCCCGGGCCCCGAACACTGAAGCTTTCTTT
d_call: -; j_call: TRBJ2-1; v_call: TRBV6-5; clone_size: -; cdr3_aa: CASSLTGSGYNEQFF; cdr3_nt: TGTGCCAGCAGTTTAACAGGGTCGGGCTACAATGAGCAGTTCTTC
d_call: -; j_call: TRBJ2-7; v_call: TRBV12-3/TRBV12-4; clone_size: -; cdr3_aa: CASSFTGYEQYF; cdr3_nt: TGTGCCAGCAGTTTTACGGGTTACGAGCAGTACTTC
d_call: -; j_call: TRBJ1-2; v_call: TRBV28; clone_size: -; cdr3_aa: CASSLATGPRARYGYTF; cdr3_nt: TGTGCCAGCAGTTTAGCCACAGGGCCCCGGGCCCGCTATGGCTACACCTTC
d_call: -; j_call: TRBJ2-1; v_call: TRBV25-1; clone_size: -; cdr3_aa: CASNEGGPFNEQFF; cdr3_nt: TGTGCCAGCAACGAGGGAGGTCCCTTCAATGAGCAGTTCTTC
d_call: TRBD1; j_call: TRBJ1-2; v_call: TRBV28; clone_size: -; cdr3_aa: CAEQGGRYGYTF; cdr3_nt: TGTGCCGAACAGGGGGGTCGCTATGGCTACACCTTC
d_call: TRBD1; j_call: TRBJ2-7; v_call: TRBV11-1; clone_size: -; cdr3_aa: CASSADRGRFSEQYF; cdr3_nt: TGTGCCAGCAGCGCTGACAGGGGGCGATTCTCCGAGCAGTACTTC
d_call: TRBD1; j_call: TRBJ1-3; v_call: TRBV14; clone_size: once; cdr3_aa: CASSQARLRDRVLDTIYF; cdr3_nt: TGTGCCAGCAGCCAAGCGCGACTCCGGGACAGGGTCTTAGACACCATATATTTT
d_call: -; j_call: TRBJ1-2; v_call: TRBV4-3; clone_size: -; cdr3_aa: CASSQDRGWDTYSPGDF; cdr3_nt: TGCGCCAGCAGCCAAGATCGGGGATGGGACACGTACTCCCCCGGTGACTTC
d_call: -; j_call: TRBJ1-1; v_call: TRBV6-7; clone_size: -; cdr3_aa: CASYHGQGKTEAFF; cdr3_nt: TGTGCCAGCTACCACGGGCAGGGAAAGACTGAAGCTTTCTTT
d_call: -; j_call: TRBJ2-5; v_call: TRBV5-1; clone_size: -; cdr3_aa: CASSEVGRTQYF; cdr3_nt: TGCGCCAGCAGTGAGGTTGGACGGACCCAGTACTTC
d_call: TRBD2; j_call: TRBJ2-7; v_call: TRBV10-1; clone_size: -; cdr3_aa: CASSQEKGLADNTKYEQYF; cdr3_nt: TGCGCCAGCAGTCAGGAAAAGGGACTAGCGGACAACACCAAGTACGAGCAGTACTTC
d_call: -; j_call: TRBJ2-5; v_call: TRBV10-3; clone_size: -; cdr3_aa: CAISLPGVGETQYF; cdr3_nt: TGTGCCATCAGTCTTCCGGGGGTGGGGGAGACCCAGTACTTC
d_call: -; j_call: TRBJ1-4; v_call: TRBV5-1; clone_size: -; cdr3_aa: CASSLRAPLGRTEKLFF; cdr3_nt: TGCGCCAGCAGCTTGCGGGCCCCACTAGGACGGACTGAAAAACTGTTTTTT
d_call: -; j_call: TRBJ2-1; v_call: TRBV6-5; clone_size: -; cdr3_aa: CASSYLDEQFF; cdr3_nt: TGTGCCAGCAGTTATTTGGATGAGCAGTTCTTC
d_call: TRBD1; j_call: TRBJ1-5; v_call: TRBV7-2; clone_size: once; cdr3_aa: CASSVPSGGGLYSNQPQHF; cdr3_nt: TGTGCCAGCAGCGTGCCGTCAGGGGGGGGCCTATATAGCAATCAGCCCCAGCATTTT
d_call: TRBD1; j_call: TRBJ1-1; v_call: TRBV9; clone_size: -; cdr3_aa: CASSVGQGTGDAEAFF; cdr3_nt: TGTGCCAGCAGCGTAGGTCAAGGGACAGGGGACGCTGAAGCTTTCTTT
d_call: -; j_call: TRBJ2-7; v_call: TRBV27; clone_size: -; cdr3_aa: CASSQTPPGRTYEQYF; cdr3_nt: TGTGCCAGCAGTCAAACCCCCCCCGGACGGACCTACGAGCAGTACTTC
d_call: -; j_call: TRBJ1-4; v_call: TRBV28; clone_size: -; cdr3_aa: CASGVPGRAEKLFF; cdr3_nt: TGTGCCAGCGGGGTCCCCGGGAGGGCTGAAAAACTGTTTTTT
d_call: -; j_call: TRBJ1-1; v_call: TRBV5-1; clone_size: -; cdr3_aa: CASSPDEGVGTEAFF; cdr3_nt: TGCGCCAGCAGCCCGGACGAGGGGGTTGGGACTGAAGCTTTCTTT